The clone carrying this T cell receptor (beta chain) has only a few counts. Its antigen is as yet unknown. This entry comes from a study of T cell repertoires in cytomegalovirus infection. Study-level information: The authors relied on CMV epitopes, both recently identified HLA-C-restricted and well-studied HLA-B-restricted. Indications came from public TCR beta signatures; they pointed to CMV infection and to a matching HLA type. Broader study findings: Carriage of CMV together with the relevant HLA was identifiable through cumulative public TCR beta family frequency.

TCRdb re-called the reads through MiXCR, storing one row per CDR3 protein. Altogether 600,000 to 700,000 distinct CDR3 sequences are present, around 30% being singletons, with the ten largest covering 15% to 20%. The length of the CDR3 is 15 residues. The germline CDR1 and CDR2 sequences are LNHDA and SQIVND (reference sequence). V dropped 3 bases and J dropped 3 bases, with 15 bases sitting between them. The chain has TRBV19 and TRBJ2-7, with D maybe TRBD2 (6 bases). The TCR originated in a human donor in good health (CMV status not recorded). Some clones in this sample may be carry-over from other donors' samples. This specimen was cultured PBMCs, taken from culture after CMV antigen stimulation. CDR3 in DNA: TGTGCCAGTAGTATCGGACGGCTAGCGTACTACGAGCAGTACTTC. It specifies CASSIGRLAYYEQYF.